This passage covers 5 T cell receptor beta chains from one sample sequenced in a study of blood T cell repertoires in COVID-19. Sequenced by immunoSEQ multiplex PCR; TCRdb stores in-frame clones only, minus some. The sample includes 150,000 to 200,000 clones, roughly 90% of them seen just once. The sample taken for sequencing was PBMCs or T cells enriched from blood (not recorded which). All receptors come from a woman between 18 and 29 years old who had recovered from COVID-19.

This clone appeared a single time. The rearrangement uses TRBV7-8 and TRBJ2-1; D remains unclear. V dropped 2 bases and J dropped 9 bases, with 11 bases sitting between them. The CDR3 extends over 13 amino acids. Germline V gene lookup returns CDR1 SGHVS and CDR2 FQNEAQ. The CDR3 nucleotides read TGTGCCAGCAGCTTACCTATCTACGGTGAGCAGTTCTTC. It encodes CASSLPIYGEQFF.

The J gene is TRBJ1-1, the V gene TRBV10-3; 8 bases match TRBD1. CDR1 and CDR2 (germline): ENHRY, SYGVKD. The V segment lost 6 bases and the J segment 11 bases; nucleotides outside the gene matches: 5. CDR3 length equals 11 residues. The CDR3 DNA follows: TGTGCCATCAGCGGACAGGGAAGCGCTTTCTTT. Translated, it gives CAISGQGSAFF.

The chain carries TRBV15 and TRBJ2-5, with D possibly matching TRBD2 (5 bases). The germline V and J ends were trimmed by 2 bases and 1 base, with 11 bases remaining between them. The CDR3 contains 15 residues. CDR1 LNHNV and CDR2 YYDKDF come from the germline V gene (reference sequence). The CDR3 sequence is CATSRLKAVQETQYF. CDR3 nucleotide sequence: TGTGCCACCAGCAGATTAAAAGCGGTCCAAGAGACCCAGTACTTC. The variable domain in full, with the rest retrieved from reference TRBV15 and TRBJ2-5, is DAMVIQNPRYQVTQFGKPVTLSCSQTLNHNVMYWYQQKSSQAPKLLFHYYDKDFNNEADTPDNFQSRRPNTSFCFLDIRSPGLGDTAMYLCATSRLKAVQETQYFGPGTRLLVL.

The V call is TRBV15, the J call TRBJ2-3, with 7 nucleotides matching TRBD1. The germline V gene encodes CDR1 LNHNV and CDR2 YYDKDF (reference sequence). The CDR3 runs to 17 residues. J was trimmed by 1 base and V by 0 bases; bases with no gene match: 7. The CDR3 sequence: CATSRDPGTVGTDTQYF. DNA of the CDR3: TGTGCCACCAGCAGAGATCCCGGGACAGTGGGCACAGATACGCAGTATTTT.

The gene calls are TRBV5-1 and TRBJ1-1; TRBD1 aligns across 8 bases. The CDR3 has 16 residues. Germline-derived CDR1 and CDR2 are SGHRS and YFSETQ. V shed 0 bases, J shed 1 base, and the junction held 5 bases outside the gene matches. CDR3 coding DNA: TGCGCCAGCAGCTTGGCAGGGGGCCTCAGGAACACTGAAGCTTTCTTT. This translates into CASSLAGGLRNTEAFF.